One and the same sample provided the 26 T cell receptor beta chains below, sequenced in a study of T cell clonality in common variable immunodeficiency. Overall study findings and caveats: In common variable immunodeficiency, TCR beta chains reportedly carried fewer deletions and N-nucleotide insertions.

Generated by immunoSEQ multiplex PCR, the TCRdb table keeps only in-frame clones and is missing some. The sample shows about 20,000 clones, none of them appearing just once. For these receptors, no antigen is known. The specimen sequenced was peripheral blood mononuclear cells. The receptors here all came from a human donor with common variable immunodeficiency.

With regard to this clone: The read terminates 3 residues ahead of where the CDR3 ends, so the germline J gene completes it. This chain connects TRBV7-2 to TRBJ2-1, with a weak D call TRBD1 (5 bases). Germline V gene lookup returns CDR1 SGHTA and CDR2 FQGNSA. This CDR3 has 12 residues. Trimming cost V 3 bases and J 7 bases, with 7 bases left between them. The DNA read from the CDR3 is TGTGCCAGCAGCTTGTCAGGGAATGAG. Translated, it gives CASSLSGNE. The entire CDR3 protein reads CASSLSGNEQFF.

Points on this clone: The read finishes 3 residues shy of the CDR3 end, and the germline J gene is used to complete it. The rearrangement joins TRBV19 to TRBJ2-1; TRBD2 matches at 8 bases. Germline V gene lookup returns CDR1 LNHDA and CDR2 SQIVND (reference sequence). V trimming: 4 bases; J trimming: 8 bases; junction bases outside the gene matches: 16. This CDR3 region has 17 residues. The sequenced part of the CDR3 DNA is TGTGCCAGTAGTACCCTCGGTAGTGGTAGCGGGATTGATGAG. Translating it yields CASSTLGSGSGIDE. The entire CDR3 protein is CASSTLGSGSGIDEQFF.

As concerns this clone: The DNA ends 3 residues before the CDR3 does, and the rest of the CDR3 is filled in from the germline J gene. The chain has TRBV18 and TRBJ1-2; D might be TRBD1 (6 bases). Germline CDR1 and CDR2: KGHSH and LQKENI. Trimming took off 0 bases at V and 2 bases at J, with 7 bases between the two ends. The CDR3 totals 14 residues. The CDR3 DNA, read in part, is TGTGCCAGCTCACCACCCGGACAGAACTATGGC. Its protein is CASSPPGQNYG. The whole CDR3 sequence is CASSPPGQNYGYTF.

Concerning this clone: The read ends 3 residues before the CDR3 terminus; that terminus is restored from the germline J gene. This sequence joins TRBV18 and TRBJ2-7, with 9 bases matching TRBD2. V lost 0 bases to trimming and J lost 5 bases; unmatched junction nucleotides: 2. Germline CDR1 KGHSH, CDR2 LQKENI. CDR3 length: 14 amino acids. The covered CDR3 bases are TGTGCCAGCTCACCACCTAGCGGGAGTAACGAG. This codes for CASSPPSGSNE. Given in full, the CDR3 is CASSPPSGSNEQYF.

Concerning this clone: The read is 3 residues too short to cover the CDR3 end, so that end is filled in from the germline J gene. The chain couples TRBV18 to TRBJ1-6; D not resolved. CDR3 length equals 14 residues. V dropped 1 base and J dropped 12 bases, with 13 bases sitting between them. Germline-derived CDR1 and CDR2 are KGHSH and LQKENI. The CDR3 loop reads CASSPLPIIQPLHF. The sequenced part of the CDR3 DNA is TGTGCCAGCTCACCACTACCTATAATTCAACCC.

As concerns this clone: The read halts 3 residues ahead of the CDR3 end, with the missing end drawn from the germline J gene. The chain links TRBV19 to TRBJ1-1; D gene unclear. Germline CDR1 LNHDA, CDR2 SQIVND (reference sequence). The CDR3 spans 14 residues. Trimming stripped 3 bases from V and 3 bases from J, with 11 bases between. CDR3: CASSIWQSDTEAFF. The sequenced CDR3 bases are TGTGCCAGTAGTATTTGGCAATCCGACACTGAA.

On this clone: The missing CDR3 end, 3 residues past where the read stops, is filled in from the germline J gene. The chain is built from TRBV19 and TRBJ1-2; D is uncertain. Trimming cost V 8 bases and J 2 bases, with 12 bases left between them. Looked up from germline, CDR1 is LNHDA and CDR2 is SQIVND (reference sequence). This CDR3 has 13 residues. The covered CDR3 bases are TGTGCCAGTTCCGTTCCGAGGAACTATGGC. It yields the protein CASSVPRNYG. Given in full, the CDR3 is CASSVPRNYGYTF.

This clone was detected only a few times. The read gets to within 3 residues of the CDR3 end, and the germline J gene fills in the rest. This chain links TRBV6-2 or TRBV6-3 with TRBJ2-7; 7 nucleotides match TRBD2. Looked up from germline, CDR1 is MNHEY and CDR2 is SVGEGT. This CDR3 is 16 amino acids long. The V and J ends lost 0 bases and 2 bases, in that order; junction bases with no gene match: 7. The part of the CDR3 DNA that was read is TGTGCCAGCAGTTACTCGGGGGGGAGAAGCACCTACGAG. It yields the protein CASSYSGGRSTYE. The full CDR3 reads CASSYSGGRSTYEQYF.

This clone was seen a handful of times. The sequence runs out 3 residues before the end of the CDR3; the remainder is reconstructed from the germline J gene. V usage is TRBV19 and J usage is TRBJ2-1; D gene ambiguous. Germline CDR1 LNHDA, CDR2 SQIVND (reference sequence). This CDR3 spans 10 amino acids. Trimming shortened V by 7 bases and J by 7 bases, and 5 bases separated the two germline ends. CDR3 loop: CASIVNEQFF. CDR3 bases read: TGTGCCAGTATAGTGAATGAG.

As regards this clone: The read finishes 3 residues shy of the CDR3 end, and the germline J gene is used to complete it. V gene TRBV30 combines with J gene TRBJ1-6; TRBD1 is a possible D gene (5 bases). This CDR3 comprises 15 residues. The germline CDR1 and CDR2 sequences are GTSNPN and SVGIG (reference sequence). The V and J ends lost 7 bases and 1 base respectively, with 14 bases between them. The sequenced CDR3 bases are TGTGCCTATGAATGGGGGGAATCCTATAATTCACCC. Translating gives CAYEWGESYNSP. The whole CDR3 reads CAYEWGESYNSPLHF.

This clone was seen only a few times. Read coverage stops 3 residues before the CDR3 terminus; the germline J gene supplies the remainder. The chain is built from TRBV18 and TRBJ1-6; no clear D gene. Germline values: CDR1 KGHSH, CDR2 LQKENI. The CDR3 has 14 residues. The V and J ends lost 3 bases and 5 bases respectively, with 8 bases between them. CDR3 DNA, as far as it was read: TGTGCCAGCTCACCTTTCGCAGATAATTCACCC. Protein product: CASSPFADNSP. The whole CDR3 region reads CASSPFADNSPLHF. Together with reference TRBV18 and TRBJ1-6, the CDR3 gives the full variable domain: NAGVMQNPRHLVRRRGQEARLRCSPMKGHSHVYWYRQLPEEGLKFMVYLQKENIIDESGMPKERFSAEFPKEGPSILRIQQVVRGDSAAYFCASSPFADNSPLHFGNGTRLTVT.

A few counts support this clone. Read coverage stops 3 residues before the CDR3 terminus; the germline J gene supplies the remainder. The chain is built from TRBV7-2 and TRBJ2-7; 8 nucleotides match TRBD1. CDR3 length equals 15 residues. CDR1 and CDR2 from the germline V gene are SGHTA and FQGNSA. V was pared by 2 bases and J by 0 bases, with 3 bases of the junction left unmatched. This chain's CDR3 is CASSLWTGSSYEQYF. CDR3 bases read: TGTGCCAGCAGCTTATGGACAGGGAGCTCCTACGAG.

This clone was seen a few times. Read data end 3 residues before the CDR3 end; the end is taken from the germline J gene. The chain links TRBV18 to TRBJ1-1; TRBD1 aligns across 7 bases. V dropped 3 bases and J dropped 5; count of bases not matched to a gene: 3. The CDR3 is 13 residues long. Germline CDR1 KGHSH, CDR2 LQKENI. CDR3 loop: CASSPTGMTEAFF. The part of the CDR3 DNA that was read is TGTGCCAGCTCACCGACAGGGATGACTGAA.

About this clone: The sequence runs out 3 residues before the end of the CDR3; the remainder is reconstructed from the germline J gene. This chain links TRBV29-1 with TRBJ2-5; TRBD1 matches 7 bases. The V segment lost 3 bases and the J segment 1 base; nucleotides outside the gene matches: 2. The CDR3 contains 13 residues. Per the germline V gene, CDR1 is SQVTM and CDR2 is ANQGSEA. CDR3 protein: CSVDRDSQETQYF. The sequenced part of the CDR3 DNA is TGCAGCGTTGACCGGGACAGCCAAGAGACC.

This clone occurred a few times. CDR3 protein: CASSFDTSGNTIYF. The DNA read from the CDR3 is TGTGCCAGCAGCTTTGACACTTCGGGAAACACC. This chain joins TRBV7-9 and TRBJ1-3; D is uncertain. The CDR3 end falls 3 residues outside the read, so it is completed with the germline J gene. Germline lookup yields CDR1 SEHNR and CDR2 FQNEAQ (reference sequence). The CDR3 sequence is 14 residues long. V lost 3 bases and J 4 bases, leaving 10 bases between the germline ends.

On this clone: The CDR3 end lies 3 residues beyond the end of the read and is filled in from the germline J gene. The V call is TRBV19, the J call TRBJ2-3; D not resolved. The V gene lost 7 bases and the J gene lost 0 bases, with 8 bases spanning the gap. Looked up from germline, CDR1 is LNHDA and CDR2 is SQIVND (reference sequence). The CDR3 totals 13 residues. The CDR3 bases that were read are TGTGCCAGTAAAGGCAGAAGCACAGATACG. Translating gives CASKGRSTDT. The full CDR3 protein reads CASKGRSTDTQYF.

With respect to this clone: From the germline J gene comes the end of the CDR3, since the read stops 3 residues before it. This chain uses TRBV5-6 with TRBJ1-2, with D tentatively TRBD1 (5 bases). The CDR3 contains 15 residues. The germline V gene encodes CDR1 SGHDT and CDR2 YYEEEE. Trimming left V 0 bases short and J 3 bases short, with 12 bases between. The CDR3 bases that were read are TGTGCCAGCAGCTTGGGACAGACAAATTACTATGGC. It translates to CASSLGQTNYYG. The complete CDR3 sequence is CASSLGQTNYYGYTF.

In regard to this clone: The read stops 3 residues short of the end of the CDR3; the missing end is completed from the germline J gene. This chain uses TRBV7-9 with TRBJ2-1; 9 bases agree with TRBD1. CDR1 is SEHNR and CDR2 is FQNEAQ in the germline V gene (reference sequence). Unmatched junction bases numbered 7, after V lost 7 bases and J lost 6 bases. CDR3 length equals 14 residues. CDR3 amino acids: CASTGTGKINEQFF. The sequenced part of the CDR3 DNA is TGTGCCAGCACCGGGACAGGGAAGATCAATGAG.

This clone occurred a few times. The DNA ends 3 residues before the CDR3 does, and the rest of the CDR3 is filled in from the germline J gene. The chain carries TRBV19 and TRBJ2-1; the match to TRBD1 covers 9 bases. CDR1 is LNHDA, CDR2 SQIVND, per germline (reference sequence). The CDR3 is made up of 15 amino acids. Trimming at V came to 4 bases and at J to 6 bases, leaving 7 bases not matched to a gene. This chain's CDR3 is CASSRDRVGSNEQFF. Partial CDR3 DNA: TGTGCCAGTAGTAGGGACAGGGTGGGCAGCAATGAG.

This clone was recorded a few times. The read terminates 3 residues before the CDR3 end, so the remaining end is supplied by the germline J gene. This sequence joins TRBV19 and TRBJ2-1; a weak D match, TRBD1 (6 bases). CDR3 length: 14 residues. Trimming cost V 6 bases and J 6 bases, with 15 bases left between them. Looked up from germline, CDR1 is LNHDA and CDR2 is SQIVND (reference sequence). The CDR3 is CASRPTGTPNEQFF. Incomplete CDR3 DNA: TGTGCCAGTAGGCCCACCGGGACACCCAATGAG. The full variable domain, its missing parts supplied by reference TRBV19 and TRBJ2-1, is DGGITQSPKYLFRKEGQNVTLSCEQNLNHDAMYWYRQDPGQGLRLIYYSQIVNDFQKGDIAEGYSVSREKKESFPLTVTSAQKNPTAFYLCASRPTGTPNEQFFGPGTRLTVL.

Regarding this clone: Sequencing ends 3 residues short of the CDR3 end; the germline J gene provides the rest. The rearrangement links TRBV19 to TRBJ1-1; no clear D gene. The CDR3 spans 17 residues. Germline-derived CDR1 and CDR2 are LNHDA and SQIVND (reference sequence). V was cut by 6 bases and J by 1 base, with 21 bases left in between. CDR3 DNA (partial): TGTGCCAGTAGCGCTTCAGGCGAACTGACATCGAACACTGAA. Translating gives CASSASGELTSNTE. The whole CDR3 protein reads CASSASGELTSNTEAFF.

On this clone: From the germline J gene comes the end of the CDR3, since the read stops 3 residues before it. This rearrangement joins TRBV18 to TRBJ1-1, with D tentatively TRBD1 (5 bases). The CDR3 runs 15 residues. Trimming cost V 3 bases and J 4 bases, with 15 bases left between them. The germline V gene has CDR1 KGHSH and CDR2 LQKENI. CDR3 residues: CASSPLPGMTTEAFF. CDR3 bases read: TGTGCCAGCTCACCCCTACCAGGGATGACCACTGAA.

There are a few counts of this clone. The read falls 3 residues short of the CDR3 end, and the missing part is taken from the germline J gene. The rearrangement links TRBV2 to TRBJ2-1; 7 bases align to TRBD2. The CDR3 runs to 14 residues. V shed 10 bases and J 5 bases; nucleotides not matched to a gene: 11. Germline V gene lookup returns CDR1 SNHLY and CDR2 FYNNEI. The part of the CDR3 DNA that was read is TGTGCCACTAAGATCACGCGGGAGCACAATGAG. This translates into CATKITREHNE. The whole CDR3 sequence reads CATKITREHNEQFF.

This clone was counted only a few times. The read comes to an end 3 residues before the CDR3 does, leaving the germline J gene to fill in the end. The chain combines TRBV7-2 with TRBJ1-4, with a weak D call TRBD1 (5 bases). The V and J ends lost 5 bases and 8 bases respectively, with 18 bases between them. The CDR3 consists of 15 residues. Germline V lookup: CDR1 SGHTA, CDR2 FQGNSA. CDR3 DNA, as far as it was read: TGTGCCAGCAGCCCTTTGGGTAGGGGTGTGGAAAAA. It specifies CASSPLGRGVEK. The full CDR3 is CASSPLGRGVEKLFF.

Of note for this clone: With the read ending 3 residues before the CDR3 end, the germline J gene is used to fill in that end. V usage is TRBV7-3 and J usage is TRBJ2-1; D is possibly TRBD2 (6 bases). Germline CDR1 and CDR2: SGHTA and FQGTGA. The ends were cut back, 2 bases at V and 0 bases at J, with 8 bases in the middle. CDR3 length: 15 residues. The CDR3 loop is CASSLVGGSYNEQFF. The covered CDR3 bases are TGTGCCAGCAGCTTAGTCGGGGGCTCCTACAATGAG.

This clone was detected only a few times. The read finishes 3 residues shy of the CDR3 end, and the germline J gene is used to complete it. The J gene is TRBJ2-7, the V gene TRBV19; 13 nucleotides agree with TRBD2. The CDR3 is 14 amino acids. Germline V gene lookup returns CDR1 LNHDA and CDR2 SQIVND (reference sequence). V lost 3 bases, J lost 4 bases, and 0 bases stayed unmatched. The sequenced CDR3 bases are TGTGCCAGTAGTATGGGACTAGCGGGATACGAG. This codes for CASSMGLAGYE. The whole CDR3 is CASSMGLAGYEQYF.